This TCR beta chain emerged from a study of blood T cell repertoires in COVID-19. Study-wide context: From T cells, B-cell-depleted T cells, or PBMCs came the material, which was cDNA or gDNA.

Assay: immunoSEQ multiplex PCR; the TCRdb copy retains only in-frame clones and omits some. This sample has around 60,000 clones, with 60% to 85% found just once. V shed 7 bases and J 11 bases; nucleotides not matched to a gene: 10. Germline CDR1 and CDR2: SNHLY and FYNNEI. The CDR3 has 13 residues. The TCR was taken from a human donor in a cohort sampled during active COVID-19. The chain joins TRBV2 to TRBJ1-1; 10 nucleotides agree with TRBD1. The sequencing sample was made of peripheral blood. CDR3 in amino acids: CASNPPGQGTAFF. CDR3 nucleotide sequence: TGTGCCAGCAACCCACCGGGACAGGGGACCGCTTTCTTT.